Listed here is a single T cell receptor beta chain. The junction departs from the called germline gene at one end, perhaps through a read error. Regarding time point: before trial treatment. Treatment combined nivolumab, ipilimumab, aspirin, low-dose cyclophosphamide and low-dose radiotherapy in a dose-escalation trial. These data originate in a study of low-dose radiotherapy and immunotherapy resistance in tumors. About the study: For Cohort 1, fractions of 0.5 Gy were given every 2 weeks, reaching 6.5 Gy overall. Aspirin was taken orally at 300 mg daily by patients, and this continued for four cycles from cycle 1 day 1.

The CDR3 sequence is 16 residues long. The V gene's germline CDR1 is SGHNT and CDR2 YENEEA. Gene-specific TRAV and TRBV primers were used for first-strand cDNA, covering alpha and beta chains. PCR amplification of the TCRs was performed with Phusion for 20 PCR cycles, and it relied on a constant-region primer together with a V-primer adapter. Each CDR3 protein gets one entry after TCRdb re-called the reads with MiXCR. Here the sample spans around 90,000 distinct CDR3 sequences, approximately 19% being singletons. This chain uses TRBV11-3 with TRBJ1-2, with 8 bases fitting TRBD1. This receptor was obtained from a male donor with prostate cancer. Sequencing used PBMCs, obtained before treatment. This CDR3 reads CANSFRQGLLDYGYTF. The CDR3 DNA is TGTGCCAACAGCTTCCGACAGGGGCTGCTAGACTATGGCTACACCTTC. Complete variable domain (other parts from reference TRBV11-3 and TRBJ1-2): EAGVVQSPRYKIIEKKQPVAFWCNPISGHNTLYWYLQNLGQGPELLIRYENEEAVDDSQLPKDRFSAERLKGVDSTLKIQPAELGDSAVYLCANSFRQGLLDYGYTFGSGTRLTVV.